Presented here are 20 T cell receptor beta chains from one specimen sequenced in a study of blood T cell repertoires in COVID-19. Sequencing was performed with immunoSEQ multiplex PCR; in TCRdb, only in-frame clones are kept and a portion is missing. This sample yields around 190,000 clones, of which roughly nine tenths are seen a single time; 1.5% to 2% belongs to the top ten. The sample was peripheral blood. These receptor sequences come from a man between 18 and 29 years old who had recovered from COVID-19.

The J gene is TRBJ1-3, the V gene TRBV13; tentative D call: TRBD1 (6 bases). The germline gives CDR1 PRHDT, CDR2 FYEKMQ (reference sequence). This CDR3 is 14 amino acids long. V shed 2 bases and J shed 2 bases, with 7 bases lying between them. The chain's CDR3 is CASSLQGTGNTIYF. The CDR3, as DNA: TGTGCCAGCAGCTTACAGGGGACTGGAAACACCATATATTTT.

The J gene is TRBJ2-1, the V gene TRBV10-1, with a possible D match to TRBD2 (6 bases). CDR3 length: 13 amino acids. Trimming took 6 bases from V and 3 from J, leaving 9 bases between them. Germline CDR1 reads WNHNN; CDR2 reads SYGVQD (reference sequence). The CDR3 is CASSAGLYNEQFF. In DNA form, the CDR3 reads TGCGCCAGCAGCGCGGGACTCTACAATGAGCAGTTCTTC.

The chain links TRBV28 to TRBJ1-6, with D uncertain. Germline-derived CDR1 and CDR2 are MDHEN and SYDVKM. This CDR3 comprises 18 residues. V lost 4 bases to trimming and J lost 0 bases, with 16 bases between them. In nucleotides, the CDR3 is TGTGCCAGCAGTTCTACCTATAGTGGGAGCTCCTATAATTCACCCCTCCACTTT. It specifies CASSSTYSGSSYNSPLHF. Full variable domain (missing parts from reference TRBV28 and TRBJ1-6): DVKVTQSSRYLVKRTGEKVFLECVQDMDHENMFWYRQDPGLGLRLIYFSYDVKMKEKGDIPEGYSVSREKKERFSLILESASTNQTSMYLCASSSTYSGSSYNSPLHFGNGTRLTVT.

V and J are TRBV7-3 and TRBJ2-2, with D uncertain. There are 11 residues in the CDR3. Germline CDR1 is SGHTA and CDR2 is FQGTGA. Trimming took off 4 bases at V and 8 bases at J, with 5 bases between the two ends. The DNA of the CDR3 is TGTGCCAGCAGCTCACGGGGGGAGCTGTTTTTT. Residues: CASSSRGELFF.

The J gene is TRBJ2-7, the V gene TRBV28; 10 bases are a match to TRBD2. With V trimmed by 5 bases and J by 4 bases, 5 bases remained unmatched. The CDR3 runs 14 residues. Germline V gives CDR1 MDHEN, CDR2 SYDVKM. This CDR3 is CASSKAGGPYEQYF. As DNA, the CDR3 is TGTGCCAGCAGTAAAGCGGGAGGGCCGTACGAGCAGTACTTC.

V is TRBV9 and J is TRBJ2-3; 8 bases agree with TRBD1. Trimming removed 4 bases from V and 6 bases from J; junction bases left unmatched: 10. Germline-derived CDR1 and CDR2 are SGDLS and YYNGEE. The CDR3 is made up of 15 amino acids. CDR3 DNA: TGTGCCAGCAGCCCAGGGGGCCATGTCTGGGATACGCAGTATTTT. Its translation is CASSPGGHVWDTQYF.

The V gene is TRBV6-6, the J gene TRBJ1-5; D is undetermined. CDR3 size: 11 residues. Trimming stripped 5 bases from V and 11 bases from J, with 10 bases between. Germline V gene data show CDR1 as MNHNY and CDR2 as SVGAGI (reference sequence). CDR3 protein: CASSLAGAQHF. In nucleotides, the CDR3 is TGTGCCAGCAGTCTTGCCGGGGCCCAGCATTTT.

CDR3: CASSWGLSYEQYF. CDR3 nucleotide sequence: TGTGCCAGCAGCTGGGGACTCTCCTACGAGCAGTACTTC. The chain combines TRBV5-5 with TRBJ2-7; tentatively, D is TRBD2 (6 bases). CDR1 and CDR2 from the germline V gene are SGHKS and YYEKEE (reference sequence). This CDR3 region has 13 residues. The V and J ends lost 3 bases and 0 bases respectively, with 7 bases between them.

The chain uses TRBV7-2 and TRBJ2-2; 11 bases fit TRBD2. V was clipped by 5 bases and J by 7 bases; unmatched bases: 3. Germline V gene lookup returns CDR1 SGHTA and CDR2 FQGNSA. The CDR3 is 14 amino acids. As DNA, the CDR3 is TGTGCCAGCAGCATAACTAGCGGGGGCGGGGAGCTGTTTTTT. It specifies CASSITSGGGELFF.

For the CDR3, the DNA is TGTGCCAGCAGCTGGAGCGGGAGTCAGACAGATACGCAGTATTTT. It specifies CASSWSGSQTDTQYF. The chain couples TRBV5-6 to TRBJ2-3, with 8 bases identical to TRBD2. Germline V gene data show CDR1 as SGHDT and CDR2 as YYEEEE. Unmatched junction bases numbered 6, after V lost 3 bases and J lost 3 bases. CDR3 size: 15 residues.

The chain joins TRBV3-1 (or the pseudogene TRBV3-2) to TRBJ2-7; 8 bases are a match to TRBD2. Trimming took 4 bases from V and 3 from J; bases not matched to a gene: 5. The CDR3 loop spans 14 amino acids. Germline CDR1 and CDR2: LGHDT and YNNKEL (reference sequence). The CDR3 region has the DNA TGTGCCAGCAGCCCGGGACTAGGACTCTACGAGCAGTACTTC. Translating gives CASSPGLGLYEQYF.

This clone was observed once. This chain joins TRBV9 and TRBJ2-7; TRBD2 agrees at 7 bases. The CDR3 totals 15 residues. V was pared by 3 bases and J by 0 bases, with 6 bases of the junction left unmatched. Looked up from germline, CDR1 is SGDLS and CDR2 is YYNGEE. CDR3 residues: CASSARGDGSYEQYF. CDR3 nucleotide sequence: TGTGCCAGCAGCGCACGGGGGGACGGCTCCTACGAGCAGTACTTC.

A remark on this clone: The junction differs from germline at one of its ends, possibly a read error. V gene TRBV7-9 combines with J gene TRBJ2-7, with D possibly TRBD2 on 7 matching bases. Germline lookup yields CDR1 SEHNR and CDR2 FQNEAQ (reference sequence). The length of the CDR3 is 14 residues. The CDR3 sequence: CASTLGAGAGKQYF. The CDR3, as DNA: TGTGCCAGCACCTTAGGGGCGGGGGCCGGTAAGCAGTACTTC.

The chain joins TRBV30 to TRBJ2-4; 7 bases fit TRBD2. This CDR3 has 12 residues. Germline V lookup: CDR1 GTSNPN, CDR2 SVGIG (reference sequence). With V trimmed by 5 bases and J by 6 bases, 4 bases remained unmatched. This CDR3 is CAWEGRVNIQYF. CDR3 coding DNA: TGTGCCTGGGAGGGGAGGGTAAACATTCAGTACTTC.

This clone appeared once. Germline and junction disagree at one end, which may indicate a read error. The gene calls are TRBV3-1 (or the pseudogene TRBV3-2) and TRBJ1-1, with D perhaps TRBD1 (5 bases). CDR3 length: 15 residues. Germline V lookup: CDR1 LGHDT, CDR2 YNNKEL (reference sequence). DNA of the CDR3: TGTGCCAGCACCCAACTGGGGCGAGGGAACACTGAAGCTTTCTTT. Amino acid sequence: CASTQLGRGNTEAFF.

J is TRBJ1-1 and V is TRBV4-3; D unclear. Germline lookup yields CDR1 LGHNA and CDR2 YSLEER. V gave up 0 bases and J gave up 4 bases, with 6 bases separating them. The CDR3 is 13 amino acids. The CDR3 reads CASSQECGTEAFF. The CDR3 nucleotides read TGCGCCAGCAGCCAAGAGTGCGGCACTGAAGCTTTCTTT.

The chain uses TRBV10-3 and TRBJ2-3; maybe TRBD2 (5 bases). The V gene's germline CDR1 is ENHRY and CDR2 SYGVKD. V lost 5 bases to trimming and J lost 6 bases, with 21 bases between them. The CDR3 consists of 16 residues. The CDR3: CAISKDLQYWYDTQYF. The CDR3 region has the DNA TGTGCCATCAGTAAGGACTTACAGTACTGGTATGATACGCAGTATTTT.

The chain couples TRBV5-1 to TRBJ2-7, with TRBD2 identical over 11 bases. V was clipped by 2 bases and J by 6 bases; unmatched bases: 4. CDR3 length: 14 residues. Per germline, CDR1 SGHRS and CDR2 YFSETQ. The CDR3 DNA follows: TGCGCCAGCAGCTTAACTAGCGGGAGTCGCGAGCAGTACTTC. The encoded protein is CASSLTSGSREQYF. Full variable domain (rest looked up from reference TRBV5-1 and TRBJ2-7): KAGVTQTPRYLIKTRGQQVTLSCSPISGHRSVSWYQQTPGQGLQFLFEYFSETQRNKGNFPGRFSGRQFSNSRSEMNVSTLELGDSALYLCASSLTSGSREQYFGPGTRLTVT.

The genes are TRBV12-3 or TRBV12-4 and TRBJ2-5; D ambiguous. The length of the CDR3 is 12 residues. V was cut by 5 bases and J by 5 bases, with 9 bases left in between. The CDR3 here is CASSPRLETQYF. The CDR3, as DNA: TGTGCCAGCAGTCCCCGGTTGGAGACCCAGTACTTC.

The J gene is TRBJ2-5, the V gene TRBV5-5, with D perhaps matching TRBD1 (6 bases). V shed 4 bases and J shed 5 bases, with 15 bases lying between them. The germline gives CDR1 SGHKS, CDR2 YYEKEE (reference sequence). The length of the CDR3 is 14 residues. In DNA form, the CDR3 reads TGTGCCAGCAGCCCGGCTCAGGGGTTGGAGACCCAGTACTTC. Amino acids: CASSPAQGLETQYF.